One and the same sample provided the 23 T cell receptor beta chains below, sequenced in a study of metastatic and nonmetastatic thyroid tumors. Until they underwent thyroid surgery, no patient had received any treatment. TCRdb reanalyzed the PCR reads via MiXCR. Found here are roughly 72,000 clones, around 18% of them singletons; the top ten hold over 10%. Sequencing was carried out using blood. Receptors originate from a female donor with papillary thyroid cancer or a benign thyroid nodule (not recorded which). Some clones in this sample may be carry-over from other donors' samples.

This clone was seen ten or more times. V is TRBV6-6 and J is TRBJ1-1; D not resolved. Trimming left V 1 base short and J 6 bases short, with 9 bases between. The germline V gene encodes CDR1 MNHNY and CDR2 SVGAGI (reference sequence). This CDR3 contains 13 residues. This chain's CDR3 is CASSYLSGPEAFF. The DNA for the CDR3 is TGTGCCAGCAGTTACTTATCGGGCCCTGAAGCTTTCTTT.

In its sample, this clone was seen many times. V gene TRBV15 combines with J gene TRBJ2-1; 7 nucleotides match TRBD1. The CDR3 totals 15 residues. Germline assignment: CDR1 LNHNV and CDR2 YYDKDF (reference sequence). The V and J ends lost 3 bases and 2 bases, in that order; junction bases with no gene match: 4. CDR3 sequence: CATSRPGQTYNEQFF. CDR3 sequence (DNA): TGTGCCACCAGCAGGCCGGGACAGACCTACAATGAGCAGTTCTTC.

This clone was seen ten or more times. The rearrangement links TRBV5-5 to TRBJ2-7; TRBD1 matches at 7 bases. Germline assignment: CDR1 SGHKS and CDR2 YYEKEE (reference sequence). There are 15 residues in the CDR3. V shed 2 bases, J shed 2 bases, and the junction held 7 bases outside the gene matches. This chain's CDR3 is CASSFDRDSPYEQYF. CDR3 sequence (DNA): TGTGCCAGCAGCTTTGACCGGGACAGCCCCTACGAGCAGTACTTC.

The CDR3, as DNA: TGTGCCTGGGAGGGGGCCCGGGATGAGCAGTTCTTC. Encoded protein: CAWEGARDEQFF. The rearrangement links TRBV30 to TRBJ2-1, with 7 bases lining up with TRBD1. This CDR3 has 12 residues. CDR1 is GTSNPN, CDR2 SVGIG, per germline (reference sequence). The junction had 6 bases not matched to a gene; V was cut back by 5 bases and J by 8 bases.

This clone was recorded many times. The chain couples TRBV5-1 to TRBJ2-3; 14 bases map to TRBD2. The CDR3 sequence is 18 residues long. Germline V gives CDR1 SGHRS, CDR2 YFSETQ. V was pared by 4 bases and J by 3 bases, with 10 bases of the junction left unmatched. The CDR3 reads CASSRGTSGRTGTDTQYF. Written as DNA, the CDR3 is TGCGCCAGCAGCCGCGGGACTAGCGGGAGAACGGGGACAGATACGCAGTATTTT.

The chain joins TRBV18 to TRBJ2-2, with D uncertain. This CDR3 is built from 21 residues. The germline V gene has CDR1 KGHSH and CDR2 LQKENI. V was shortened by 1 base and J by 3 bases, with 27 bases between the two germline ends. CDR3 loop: CASSPRIIRETSVPDTGELFF. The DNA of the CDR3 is TGTGCCAGCTCACCACGGATAATAAGAGAAACCTCAGTCCCGGACACCGGGGAGCTGTTTTTT. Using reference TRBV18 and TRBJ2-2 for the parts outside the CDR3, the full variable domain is NAGVMQNPRHLVRRRGQEARLRCSPMKGHSHVYWYRQLPEEGLKFMVYLQKENIIDESGMPKERFSAEFPKEGPSILRIQQVVRGDSAAYFCASSPRIIRETSVPDTGELFFGEGSRLTVL.

Here the CDR3 DNA reads TGTGCCAGCAGCTTGGATCGGACAGGGGGCGGTCGTGCTTTCTTT. Translating gives CASSLDRTGGGRAFF. The V call is TRBV5-4, the J call TRBJ1-1; 11 bases fit TRBD1. V lost 0 bases and J lost 11; bases outside the gene matches: 9. Germline V CDR1 and CDR2: SGHNT, YYREEE (reference sequence). This CDR3 region has 15 residues.

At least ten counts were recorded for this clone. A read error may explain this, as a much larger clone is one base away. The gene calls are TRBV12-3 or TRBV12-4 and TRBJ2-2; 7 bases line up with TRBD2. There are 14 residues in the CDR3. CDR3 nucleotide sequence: TGTGCCAGCACCCGCGGGAGCCGAACCGGGGAGCTGCTTTTT. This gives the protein CASTRGSRTGELLF.

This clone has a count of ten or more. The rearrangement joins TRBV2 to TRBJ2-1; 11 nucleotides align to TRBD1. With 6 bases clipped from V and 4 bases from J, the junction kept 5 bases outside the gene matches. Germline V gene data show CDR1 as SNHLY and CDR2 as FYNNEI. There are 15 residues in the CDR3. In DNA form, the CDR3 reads TGTGCCAGCAGGCCCGGGACAGGGGGGTACAATGAGCAGTTCTTC. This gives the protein CASRPGTGGYNEQFF.

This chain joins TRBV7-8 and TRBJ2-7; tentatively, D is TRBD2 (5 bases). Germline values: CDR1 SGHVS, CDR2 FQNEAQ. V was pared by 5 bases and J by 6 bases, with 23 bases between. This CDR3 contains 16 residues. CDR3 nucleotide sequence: TGTGCCAGCAGCACCGAAGGAGCGGCGGTGGCTACCGAGCAGTACTTC. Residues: CASSTEGAAVATEQYF.

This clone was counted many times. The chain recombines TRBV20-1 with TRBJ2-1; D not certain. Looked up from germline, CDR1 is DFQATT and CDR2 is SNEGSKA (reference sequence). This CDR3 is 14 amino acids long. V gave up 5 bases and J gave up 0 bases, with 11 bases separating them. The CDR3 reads CSAGSIISYNEQFF. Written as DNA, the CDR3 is TGCAGTGCTGGAAGCATAATCTCCTACAATGAGCAGTTCTTC.

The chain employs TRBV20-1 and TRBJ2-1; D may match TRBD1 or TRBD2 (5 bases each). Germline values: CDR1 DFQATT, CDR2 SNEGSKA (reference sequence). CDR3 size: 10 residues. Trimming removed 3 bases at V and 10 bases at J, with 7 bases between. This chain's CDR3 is CSASREEQFF. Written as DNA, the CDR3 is TGCAGTGCTAGCAGGGAGGAGCAGTTCTTC.

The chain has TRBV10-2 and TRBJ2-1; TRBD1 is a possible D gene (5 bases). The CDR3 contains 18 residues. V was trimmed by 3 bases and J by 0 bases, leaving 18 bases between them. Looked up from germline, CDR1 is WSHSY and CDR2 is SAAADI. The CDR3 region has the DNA TGCGCCAGCAGTGACCCAATGGTGGACATCAGCTCCTACAATGAGCAGTTCTTC. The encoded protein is CASSDPMVDISSYNEQFF.

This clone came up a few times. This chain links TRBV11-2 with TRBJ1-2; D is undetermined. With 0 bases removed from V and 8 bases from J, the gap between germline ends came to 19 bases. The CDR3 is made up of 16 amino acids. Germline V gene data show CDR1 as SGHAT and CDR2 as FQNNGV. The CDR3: CASSLEARPTLYGYTF. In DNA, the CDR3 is TGTGCCAGCAGCTTAGAGGCCCGACCGACACTATACGGCTACACCTTC. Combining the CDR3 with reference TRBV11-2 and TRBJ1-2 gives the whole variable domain EAGVAQSPRYKIIEKRQSVAFWCNPISGHATLYWYQQILGQGPKLLIQFQNNGVVDDSQLPKDRFSAERLKGVDSTLKIQPAKLEDSAVYLCASSLEARPTLYGYTFGSGTRLTVV.

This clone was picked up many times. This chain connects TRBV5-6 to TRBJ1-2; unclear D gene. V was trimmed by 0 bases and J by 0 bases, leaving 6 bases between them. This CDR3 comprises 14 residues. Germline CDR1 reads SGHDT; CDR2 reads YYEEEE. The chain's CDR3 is CASSLALANYGYTF. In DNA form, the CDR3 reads TGTGCCAGCAGCTTGGCCCTAGCTAACTATGGCTACACCTTC.

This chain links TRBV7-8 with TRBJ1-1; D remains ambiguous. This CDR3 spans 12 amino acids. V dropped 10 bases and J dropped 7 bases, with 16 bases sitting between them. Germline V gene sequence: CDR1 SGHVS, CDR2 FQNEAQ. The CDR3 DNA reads TGTGCCACTGACCTGGGAAGGAGTGAAGCTTTCTTT. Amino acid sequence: CATDLGRSEAFF.

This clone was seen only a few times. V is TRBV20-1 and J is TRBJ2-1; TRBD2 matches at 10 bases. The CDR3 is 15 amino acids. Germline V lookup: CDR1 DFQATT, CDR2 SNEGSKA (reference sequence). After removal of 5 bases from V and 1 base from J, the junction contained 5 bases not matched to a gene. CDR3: CSAELAGMSYNEQFF. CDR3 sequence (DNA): TGCAGTGCTGAACTAGCGGGAATGTCCTACAATGAGCAGTTCTTC.

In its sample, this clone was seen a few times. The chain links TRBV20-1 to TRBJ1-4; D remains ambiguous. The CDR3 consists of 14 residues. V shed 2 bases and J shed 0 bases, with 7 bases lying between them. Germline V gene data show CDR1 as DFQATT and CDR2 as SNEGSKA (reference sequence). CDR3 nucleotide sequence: TGCAGTGCTAGACAGCTGGCAACTAATGAAAAACTGTTTTTT. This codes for CSARQLATNEKLFF.

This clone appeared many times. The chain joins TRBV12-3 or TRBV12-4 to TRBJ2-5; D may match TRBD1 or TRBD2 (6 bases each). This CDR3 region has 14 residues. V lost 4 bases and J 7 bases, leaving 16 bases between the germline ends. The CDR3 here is CASSSRERGGTQYF. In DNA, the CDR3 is TGTGCCAGCAGTTCCCGGGAGAGAGGGGGGACCCAGTACTTC.

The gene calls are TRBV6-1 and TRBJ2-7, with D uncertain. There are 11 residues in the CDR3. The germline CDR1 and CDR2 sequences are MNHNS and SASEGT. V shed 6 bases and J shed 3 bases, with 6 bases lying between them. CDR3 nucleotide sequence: TGTGCCAGCAGCGAATACTACGAGCAGTACTTC. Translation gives CASSEYYEQYF.

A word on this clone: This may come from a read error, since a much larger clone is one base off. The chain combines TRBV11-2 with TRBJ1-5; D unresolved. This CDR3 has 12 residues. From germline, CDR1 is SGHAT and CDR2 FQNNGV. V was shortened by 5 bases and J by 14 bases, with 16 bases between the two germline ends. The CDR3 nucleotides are TGTGCCAGCAGCGCCGAGGTCGGGTCCGAGCATTTT. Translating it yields CASSAEVGSEHF.

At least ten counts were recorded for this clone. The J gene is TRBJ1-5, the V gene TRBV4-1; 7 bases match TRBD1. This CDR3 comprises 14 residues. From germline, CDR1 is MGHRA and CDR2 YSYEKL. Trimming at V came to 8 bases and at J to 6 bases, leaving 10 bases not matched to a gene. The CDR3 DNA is TGCGCCAGCCATCAAATAGGGGGCACTCAGCCCCAGCATTTT. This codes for CASHQIGGTQPQHF.

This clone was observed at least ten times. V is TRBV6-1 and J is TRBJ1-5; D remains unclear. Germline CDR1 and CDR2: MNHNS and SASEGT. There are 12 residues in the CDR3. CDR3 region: CASKGNNQPQHF. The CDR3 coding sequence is TGTGCTTCAAAAGGGAACAATCAGCCCCAGCATTTT.